These 28 T cell receptor beta chains share one sample of origin, sequenced in a study of blood T cell repertoires in COVID-19. Here immunoSEQ multiplex PCR was the method, and the copy in TCRdb shows in-frame clones only, minus some. Of roughly 280,000 clones in the sample, approximately 81% were seen once. The sequencing sample was made of peripheral blood. The receptors were sampled from a man in his 60s with acute or convalescent COVID-19.

In this sample, this clone turned up once. The V gene is TRBV28, the J gene TRBJ2-5; tentatively, D is TRBD1 (6 bases). Trimming left V 4 bases short and J 6 bases short, with 12 bases between. The CDR3 sequence is 13 residues long. Germline-derived CDR1 and CDR2 are MDHEN and SYDVKM. The CDR3 protein is CASSWAGVKTQYF. The CDR3 DNA reads as TGTGCCAGCAGTTGGGCAGGGGTAAAGACCCAGTACTTC.

The chain joins TRBV2 to TRBJ1-2, with D perhaps matching TRBD1 (6 bases). V was cut by 5 bases and J by 5 bases, with 15 bases left in between. Germline CDR1 is SNHLY and CDR2 is FYNNEI. This CDR3 is built from 14 residues. The CDR3 spells CASSMQGFKYGYTF. CDR3 bases: TGTGCCAGCAGTATGCAGGGGTTTAAGTATGGCTACACCTTC.

This chain uses TRBV30 with TRBJ1-1; D is perhaps TRBD1 (6 bases). CDR1 and CDR2 (germline): GTSNPN, SVGIG (reference sequence). Trimming shortened V by 7 bases and J by 4 bases, and 19 bases separated the two germline ends. The CDR3 runs to 14 residues. CDR3 region: CASSRDIHPTEAFF. Here the CDR3 DNA reads TGTGCCTCGTCCCGGGACATCCACCCCACTGAAGCTTTCTTT.

The rearrangement links TRBV30 to TRBJ1-6; 10 positions agree with TRBD1. Per germline, CDR1 GTSNPN and CDR2 SVGIG (reference sequence). The length of the CDR3 is 13 residues. Trimming cost V 5 bases and J 9 bases; bases outside gene matches: 4. CDR3 coding DNA: TGTGCCTGGCAGACAGGGGGCGGTTCACCCCTCCACTTT. Protein: CAWQTGGGSPLHF.

The table lists this clone with a count of one. This chain joins TRBV28 and TRBJ1-1, with 7 bases identical to TRBD1. CDR1 is MDHEN and CDR2 is SYDVKM in the germline V gene. This CDR3 has 15 residues. The J segment lost 0 bases and the V segment lost 5 bases, leaving 6 bases of the junction unmatched. CDR3 nucleotides: TGTGCCAGCAGTCTTAACAGGGGCGTGAACACTGAAGCTTTCTTT. Translating gives CASSLNRGVNTEAFF.

This chain uses TRBV18 with TRBJ2-3; 8 bases map to TRBD2. The CDR3 is 14 residues long. Losses at the gene ends were 4 bases for V and 3 bases for J; bases not matched to a gene: 3. CDR1 and CDR2 from the germline V gene are KGHSH and LQKENI. The CDR3 spells CASSRLAGTDTQYF. The CDR3 DNA reads TGTGCCAGCTCACGTCTAGCGGGTACAGATACGCAGTATTTT.

This clone was recorded a few times. J is TRBJ2-2 and V is TRBV10-3; 8 bases are shared with TRBD2. Unmatched junction bases numbered 6, after V lost 3 bases and J lost 9 bases. The CDR3 has 14 residues. Germline CDR1 reads ENHRY; CDR2 reads SYGVKD. The CDR3 reads CAISDVRGVWELFF. The CDR3 coding sequence is TGTGCCATCAGTGACGTGCGGGGGGTCTGGGAGCTGTTTTTT.

This clone was seen once. V gene TRBV9 combines with J gene TRBJ2-5; TRBD2 is a possible D gene (6 bases). The CDR3 runs 15 residues. V gave up 0 bases and J gave up 4 bases, with 13 bases separating them. CDR1 is SGDLS, CDR2 YYNGEE, per germline. The CDR3 here is CASSVGVREPETQYF. In nucleotides, the CDR3 is TGTGCCAGCAGCGTAGGGGTCCGGGAGCCAGAGACCCAGTACTTC.

The chain combines TRBV29-1 with TRBJ1-2; D is possibly TRBD1 (5 bases). Germline V CDR1 and CDR2: SQVTM, ANQGSEA. The CDR3 totals 13 residues. The V gene lost 1 base and the J gene lost 4 bases, with 10 bases spanning the gap. CDR3 nucleotides: TGCAGCGTTGAAGGGGCAGGGCGCTATGGCTACACCTTC. Protein: CSVEGAGRYGYTF. Filled out from reference TRBV29-1 and TRBJ1-2, the complete variable domain reads SAVISQKPSRDICQRGTSLTIQCQVDSQVTMMFWYRQQPGQSLTLIATANQGSEATYESGFVIDKFPISRPNLTFSTLTVSNMSPEDSSIYLCSVEGAGRYGYTFGSGTRLTVV.

The chain carries TRBV29-1 and TRBJ1-2; D may be TRBD1 (6 bases). V lost 4 bases, J lost 2 bases, and 11 bases lay in between. This CDR3 contains 13 residues. Germline lookup yields CDR1 SQVTM and CDR2 ANQGSEA. CDR3 region: CSVGPTGNYGYTF. The CDR3 DNA sequence: TGCAGCGTTGGGCCCACAGGGAACTATGGCTACACCTTC.

The chain combines TRBV20-1 with TRBJ2-7; D unresolved. CDR3 length: 12 amino acids. The V end was cut by 3 bases, the J end by 6 bases, with 12 bases between. Germline V gene lookup returns CDR1 DFQATT and CDR2 SNEGSKA (reference sequence). In DNA, the CDR3 is TGCAGTGCTAGTCCCTTTAACGGCGAGCAGTACTTC. Encoded protein: CSASPFNGEQYF.

The chain is built from TRBV7-3 and TRBJ2-1, with TRBD2 matching 8 bases. Per the germline V gene, CDR1 is SGHTA and CDR2 is FQGTGA. CDR3 length equals 15 residues. Unmatched junction bases numbered 4, after V lost 2 bases and J lost 4 bases. CDR3 region: CASSLSSGQYNEQFF. As DNA, the CDR3 is TGTGCCAGCAGCTTATCTAGCGGGCAATACAATGAGCAGTTCTTC.

This chain links TRBV9 with TRBJ2-1; D uncertain. The germline gives CDR1 SGDLS, CDR2 YYNGEE. V dropped 0 bases and J dropped 8 bases, with 12 bases sitting between them. The CDR3 totals 14 residues. As DNA, the CDR3 is TGTGCCAGCAGCGTAGCTTCAGCGCCCCATGAGCAGTTCTTC. Translated, it gives CASSVASAPHEQFF.

The rearrangement links TRBV7-2 to TRBJ1-5, with 10 bases lining up with TRBD1. Germline-derived CDR1 and CDR2 are SGHTA and FQGNSA. V shed 4 bases, J shed 11 bases, and the junction held 11 bases outside the gene matches. The CDR3 totals 15 residues. The DNA of the CDR3 is TGTGCCAGCAGCTCACCCGGGACAGGGGTAGTGTCCCAGCATTTT. It specifies CASSSPGTGVVSQHF.

This chain uses TRBV27 with TRBJ2-1; D possibly corresponds to TRBD2 (6 bases). Trimming removed 3 bases from V and 6 bases from J, with 18 bases in between. The CDR3 runs to 16 residues. Germline lookup yields CDR1 MNHEY and CDR2 SMNVEV (reference sequence). In DNA, the CDR3 is TGTGCCAGCAGTTTCCCGGACGGGGGTACAACCAATGAGCAGTTCTTC. It encodes CASSFPDGGTTNEQFF.

The rearrangement joins TRBV29-1 to TRBJ2-1, with a weak D call TRBD2 (6 bases). Germline V CDR1 and CDR2: SQVTM, ANQGSEA. Trimming took 6 bases from V and 10 from J, leaving 16 bases between them. The CDR3 contains 12 residues. The CDR3 nucleotides are TGCAGCGTCCAAATTAGCGGTTACGAGCAGTTCTTC. Translated: CSVQISGYEQFF.

The table lists this clone with a count of one. This chain links TRBV6-5 with TRBJ2-5; perhaps TRBD2 as D (5 bases). V gave up 10 bases and J gave up 1 base, with 16 bases separating them. Looked up from germline, CDR1 is MNHEY and CDR2 is SVGAGI. There are 14 residues in the CDR3. CDR3 in DNA: TGTGCCACCAACCCTCAGGACTTCCAAGAGACCCAGTACTTC. It encodes CATNPQDFQETQYF.

The chain couples TRBV9 to TRBJ2-7, with 12 bases aligning to TRBD2. Germline V gene sequence: CDR1 SGDLS, CDR2 YYNGEE. The length of the CDR3 is 16 residues. Trimming removed 3 bases from V and 4 bases from J; junction bases left unmatched: 8. The CDR3 is CASSARLAGAWYEQYF. The CDR3 DNA sequence: TGTGCCAGCAGCGCCCGACTAGCGGGAGCCTGGTACGAGCAGTACTTC.

A single count supports this clone. Other DNA sequences in the sample encode the same CDR3. CDR3 region: CASSQGGNQPQHF. Here the CDR3 DNA reads TGTGCCAGCAGCCAGGGTGGCAATCAGCCCCAGCATTTT. V gene TRBV6-5 combines with J gene TRBJ1-5, with D maybe TRBD1 (5 bases). Deletions cut 6 bases from V and 2 bases from J, with 8 bases between. Germline CDR1 and CDR2: MNHEY and SVGAGI. There are 13 residues in the CDR3.

The rearrangement uses TRBV5-1 and TRBJ2-3; weak D call: TRBD2 (5 bases). The CDR3 is 15 residues long. V lost 4 bases and J lost 0, with 12 bases in between. The germline V gene encodes CDR1 SGHRS and CDR2 YFSETQ. This CDR3 reads CASSPLRGSTDTQYF. The CDR3 DNA reads as TGCGCCAGCAGCCCCCTCCGCGGGAGCACAGATACGCAGTATTTT.

The chain links TRBV27 to TRBJ1-2, with TRBD1 matching 8 bases. The CDR3 is 11 residues long. CDR1 and CDR2 from the germline V gene are MNHEY and SMNVEV (reference sequence). The V and J ends lost 10 bases and 5 bases, in that order; junction bases with no gene match: 3. CDR3 region: CATWTGYGYTF. DNA for the CDR3: TGTGCCACCTGGACAGGGTATGGCTACACCTTC.

The chain carries TRBV28 and TRBJ1-1, with TRBD1 matching 7 bases. Per germline, CDR1 MDHEN and CDR2 SYDVKM. The V segment lost 9 bases and the J segment 4 bases; nucleotides outside the gene matches: 8. The CDR3 totals 13 residues. The CDR3 DNA reads as TGTGCCAGTACCCAGGGGGAGGTCACTGAAGCTTTCTTT. Translation gives CASTQGEVTEAFF. The variable domain in full, with the rest retrieved from reference TRBV28 and TRBJ1-1, is DVKVTQSSRYLVKRTGEKVFLECVQDMDHENMFWYRQDPGLGLRLIYFSYDVKMKEKGDIPEGYSVSREKKERFSLILESASTNQTSMYLCASTQGEVTEAFFGQGTRLTVV.

The chain couples TRBV28 to TRBJ1-6; D unclear. Per the germline V gene, CDR1 is MDHEN and CDR2 is SYDVKM. The CDR3 runs to 14 residues. Trimming pared 6 bases from V and 3 bases from J, leaving 9 bases between. CDR3 loop: CASSIQNYNSPLHF. CDR3 coding DNA: TGTGCCAGCAGCATACAGAACTATAATTCACCCCTCCACTTT.

The chain is built from TRBV19 and TRBJ1-1, with 12 bases that match TRBD1. The J segment lost 5 bases and the V segment lost 0 bases, leaving 7 bases of the junction unmatched. This CDR3 is built from 17 residues. Per the germline V gene, CDR1 is LNHDA and CDR2 is SQIVND (reference sequence). CDR3 bases: TGTGCCAGTAGTATAGATCGGGGACAGGGGGCTATGACTGAAGCTTTCTTT. It is translated as CASSIDRGQGAMTEAFF.

This clone was observed many times. The genes are TRBV2 and TRBJ2-7; D gene unclear. V was trimmed by 7 bases and J by 0 bases, leaving 13 bases between them. This CDR3 contains 14 residues. Germline values: CDR1 SNHLY, CDR2 FYNNEI. For the CDR3, the DNA is TGTGCCAGCAAAGAGGAGCTCCTCTCCTACGAGCAGTACTTC. This sequence encodes CASKEELLSYEQYF.

The sample holds a few counts of this clone. The V and J genes are TRBV2 and TRBJ1-1, with 8 bases lining up with TRBD1. The J segment lost 9 bases and the V segment lost 5 bases, leaving 5 bases of the junction unmatched. Germline values: CDR1 SNHLY, CDR2 FYNNEI. CDR3 length equals 12 residues. The CDR3 nucleotides read TGTGCCAGCAGTCGGCAGGGGGCAAAAGCTTTCTTT. This translates into CASSRQGAKAFF.

The chain recombines TRBV27 with TRBJ1-5, with a weak D call TRBD1 (5 bases). Germline V CDR1 and CDR2: MNHEY, SMNVEV (reference sequence). The V end was cut by 6 bases, the J end by 2 bases, with 8 bases between. The CDR3 is 13 amino acids. CDR3 DNA: TGTGCCAGCAGCAGGGATCGCAATCAGCCCCAGCATTTT. This sequence encodes CASSRDRNQPQHF.

The chain combines TRBV18 with TRBJ1-5, with a tentative D call TRBD1 (5 bases). Germline lookup yields CDR1 KGHSH and CDR2 LQKENI. Trimming took 3 bases from V and 5 from J, leaving 14 bases between them. The CDR3 covers 15 residues. The CDR3 reads CASSPGQAYDQPQHF. CDR3 in DNA: TGTGCCAGCTCACCGGGGCAGGCCTACGATCAGCCCCAGCATTTT. Looking up the rest from reference TRBV18 and TRBJ1-5 gives the full variable domain: NAGVMQNPRHLVRRRGQEARLRCSPMKGHSHVYWYRQLPEEGLKFMVYLQKENIIDESGMPKERFSAEFPKEGPSILRIQQVVRGDSAAYFCASSPGQAYDQPQHFGDGTRLSIL.